The present T cell receptor beta chain was sequenced within a study of OX40 agonist ivuxolimab in advanced cancers. Looking at the study overall: Three patients got partial responses; one had hepatocellular carcinoma and two had cutaneous melanoma.

Libraries were prepared by immunoSEQ multiplex PCR; TCRdb keeps only in-frame clonotypes and omits some of them. The top ten hold 2.4% of the sample, which has 55,000 to 70,000 clones, approximately 82% seen once. The sequences come from CD4+ or CD8+ T cells sorted from blood, collected in a trial of the OX40 agonist ivuxolimab. The clonotype originates from an adult with an advanced solid tumor such as melanoma, head and neck, liver or kidney cancer.

CDR3 bases: TGTGCCAGCAGTTACTCGCAGGGACTTAAGAATTCACCCCTCCACTTT. Translating it yields CASSYSQGLKNSPLHF. The J gene is TRBJ1-6, the V gene TRBV6-5, with D tentatively TRBD1 (5 bases). The CDR3 has 16 residues. Trimming removed 0 bases from V and 7 bases from J, with 13 bases in between. The germline gives CDR1 MNHEY, CDR2 SVGAGI.